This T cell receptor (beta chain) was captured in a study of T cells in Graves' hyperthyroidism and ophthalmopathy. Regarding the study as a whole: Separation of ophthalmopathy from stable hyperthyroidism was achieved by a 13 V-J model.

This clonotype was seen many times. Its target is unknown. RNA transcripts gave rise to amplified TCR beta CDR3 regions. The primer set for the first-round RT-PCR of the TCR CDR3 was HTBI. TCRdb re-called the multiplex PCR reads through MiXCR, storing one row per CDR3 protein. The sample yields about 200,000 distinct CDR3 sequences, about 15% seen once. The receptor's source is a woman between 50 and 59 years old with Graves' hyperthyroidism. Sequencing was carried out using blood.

The CDR3 nucleotides are TGCGCCAGCAGCTTGCAACTGAACACTGAAGCTTTCTTT. Its translation: CASSLQLNTEAFF. The chain combines TRBV5-1 with TRBJ1-1; D gene ambiguous. The V gene's germline CDR1 is SGHRS and CDR2 YFSETQ. The CDR3 length is 13 residues. V was cut by 1 base and J by 0 bases, with 4 bases left in between.